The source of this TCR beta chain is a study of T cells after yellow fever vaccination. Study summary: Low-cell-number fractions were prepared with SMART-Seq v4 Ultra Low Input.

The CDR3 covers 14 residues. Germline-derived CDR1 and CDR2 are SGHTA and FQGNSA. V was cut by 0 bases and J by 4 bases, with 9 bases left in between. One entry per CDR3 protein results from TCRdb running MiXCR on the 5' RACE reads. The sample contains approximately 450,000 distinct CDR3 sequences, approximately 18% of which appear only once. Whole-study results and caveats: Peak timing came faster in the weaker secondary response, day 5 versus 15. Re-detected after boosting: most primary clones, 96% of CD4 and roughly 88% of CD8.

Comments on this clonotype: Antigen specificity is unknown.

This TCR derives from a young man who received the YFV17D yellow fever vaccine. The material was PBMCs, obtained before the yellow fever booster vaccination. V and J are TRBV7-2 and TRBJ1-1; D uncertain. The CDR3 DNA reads TGTGCCAGCAGCTTAGCGGGCAGAACCACTGAAGCTTTCTTT. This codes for CASSLAGRTTEAFF.